A selection of T cell receptor beta chains follows, all from one sample in a study of T cells in Graves' hyperthyroidism and ophthalmopathy. One entry per CDR3 protein, called by TCRdb with MiXCR from the multiplex PCR reads. The sample yields fewer than 450,000 distinct CDR3 sequences, 18% seen once. The sequencing input was blood. All receptors come from a man aged 18 to 35 with Graves' ophthalmopathy. The CDR3 runs from the conserved cysteine through the conserved F or W. Each record gives: D gene, CDR3 length, V gene, clone size, J gene, CDR3 DNA, CDR3 protein. The D gene is left open where the match is weak. Clone size is shown for a subset of rows, as once, few, many or a class of expanded clone.

>.|14|TRBV6-1|many|TRBJ2-5
TGTGCCAGCAGCCCCCGGAGGTGGGGAGAGACCCAGTACTTC
CASSPRRWGETQYF
>.|14|TRBV12-3/TRBV12-4|few|TRBJ1-4
TGTGCCAGCAGAGTGGGGGGCATGGATGAAAAACTGTTTTTT
CASRVGGMDEKLFF
>.|15|TRBV20-1|many|TRBJ1-6
TGCAGTGCTAGAGATCTACAGGGCGATAATTCACCCCTCCACTTT
CSARDLQGDNSPLHF
>TRBD2|19|TRBV7-2|.|TRBJ2-3
TGTGCCAGCAGCCGGGGACTAGCGGGAACTTGGGTCCTCACAGATACGCAGTATTTT
CASSRGLAGTWVLTDTQYF
>TRBD1|18|TRBV20-1|.|TRBJ1-5
TGCAGTGCTCACTCTTCCGGGACAGGGGTATCCAGTCATCAGCCCCAGCATTTT
CSAHSSGTGVSSHQPQHF
>.|14|TRBV20-1|many|TRBJ2-1
TGCAGTGCTAGAGATTGGCGCGTTAACAATGAGCAGTTCTTC
CSARDWRVNNEQFF
>.|15|TRBV5-6|few|TRBJ1-4
TGTGCCAGCAGCTTGGGGGCAAGCTCCCCTGAAAAACTGTTTTTT
CASSLGASSPEKLFF
>.|13|TRBV6-1|.|TRBJ1-1
TGTGCCAGCAGTGGCACAGCGAACACTGAAGCTCTCTTT
CASSGTANTEALF
>TRBD1|13|TRBV10-3|few|TRBJ2-3
TGTGCCATCAGTGAGTCGGGACAGGGGGCGCAGTATTTT
CAISESGQGAQYF
>.|13|TRBV19|few|TRBJ2-1
TGTGCCAGTAGTATAGGGGGACTGAGAGAGCAGTTCTTC
CASSIGGLREQFF
>.|14|TRBV5-1|many|TRBJ2-1
TGCGCCAGCAGCTCCGAGGGGGGTGGCAATGAGCAGTTCTTC
CASSSEGGGNEQFF
>.|15|TRBV20-1|.|TRBJ1-5
TGCAGTGCTAGGCGCTCGGTGGGGAGCAATCAGCCCCAGCATTTT
CSARRSVGSNQPQHF
>TRBD1|15|TRBV2|many|TRBJ2-2
TGTGCCAGCAGCGGGGACAGGGGGAGCACCGGGGAGCTGTTTTTT
CASSGDRGSTGELFF